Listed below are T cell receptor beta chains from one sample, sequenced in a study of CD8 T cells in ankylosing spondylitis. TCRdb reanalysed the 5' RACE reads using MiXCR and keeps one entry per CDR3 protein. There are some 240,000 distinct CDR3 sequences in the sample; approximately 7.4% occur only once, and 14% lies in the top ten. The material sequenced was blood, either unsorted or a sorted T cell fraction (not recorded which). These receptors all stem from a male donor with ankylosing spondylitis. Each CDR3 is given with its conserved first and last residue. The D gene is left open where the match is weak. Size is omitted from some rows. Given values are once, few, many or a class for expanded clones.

CASSPPHEQFF	TGTGCCAGCAGCCCTCCCCATGAGCAGTTCTTC	NA	TRBV7-8	TRBJ2-1	NA
CSARVLQGAGEAFF	TGCAGTGCTAGAGTTCTCCAGGGGGCCGGTGAAGCTTTCTTT	many	TRBV20-1	TRBJ1-1	TRBD1
CSAYMGYEQYF	TGCAGCGCATACATGGGTTACGAGCAGTACTTC	few	TRBV29-1	TRBJ2-7	NA
CAWSDVDSLEDGYTF	TGTGCCTGGAGTGATGTGGACAGCCTCGAGGATGGCTACACCTTC	NA	TRBV30	TRBJ1-2	NA
CASSLSGYSTDTQYF	TGTGCCAGCAGCCTTAGCGGATATAGCACAGATACGCAGTATTTT	many	TRBV6-5	TRBJ2-3	NA
CASSDVGTGYNEQFF	TGCGCCAGCAGTGATGTTGGGACAGGGTACAATGAGCAGTTCTTC	NA	TRBV10-1	TRBJ2-1	TRBD1
CASSSQTPGTGVGELFF	TGTGCCAGCAGCTCTCAGACACCCGGGACAGGGGTCGGGGAGCTGTTTTTT	many	TRBV11-3	TRBJ2-2	TRBD1
CSARDPAGEDTQYF	TGCAGTGCTAGAGATCCAGCCGGGGAAGATACGCAGTATTTT	NA	TRBV20-1	TRBJ2-3	NA
CASSLETSGPYEQYF	TGTGCCAGCAGCCTGGAGACTAGCGGACCCTACGAGCAGTACTTC	many	TRBV3-1	TRBJ2-7	TRBD2
CASSATVSRIEQYF	TGTGCCAGCAGTGCGACAGTTTCGCGTATCGAGCAGTACTTC	medium-sized	TRBV2	TRBJ2-7	NA
CASSRPGGYEQYF	TGTGCCAGCAGCCGACCTGGGGGGTACGAGCAGTACTTC	NA	TRBV7-9	TRBJ2-7	NA
CSVEPNTEAFF	TGCAGCGTTGAGCCTAACACTGAAGCTTTCTTT	NA	TRBV29-1	TRBJ1-1	NA
CASSLVPPLGTGELFF	TGTGCCAGCAGCTTAGTTCCGCCCCTGGGGACCGGGGAGCTGTTTTTT	many	TRBV7-8	TRBJ2-2	NA
CSVEDRAGPYEQYF	TGCAGCGTTGAAGATCGAGCCGGGCCCTACGAGCAGTACTTC	many	TRBV29-1	TRBJ2-7	NA
CASSQDMAISGNTIYF	TGCGCCAGCAGCCAAGACATGGCGATCTCTGGAAACACCATATATTTT	many	TRBV4-3	TRBJ1-3	NA
CASSFRDSAYGYTF	TGTGCCAGCAGCTTCCGGGACAGTGCATATGGCTACACCTTC	few	TRBV5-6	TRBJ1-2	TRBD1
CASSQDLGGRGNEQFF	TGCGCCAGCAGCCAAGATTTGGGCGGGAGGGGGAATGAGCAGTTCTTC	few	TRBV4-3	TRBJ2-1	TRBD2
CASSLVAAGPMSHTDTQYF	TGTGCCAGCAGCTTAGTTGCGGCGGGACCGATGAGCCACACAGATACGCAGTATTTT	few	TRBV7-8	TRBJ2-3	NA
CASNAGTGGISTEAFF	TGCGCCAGCAACGCCGGGACAGGCGGTATAAGCACTGAAGCTTTCTTT	few	TRBV4-3	TRBJ1-1	TRBD1
CATSGPDQGDTQYF	TGTGCCACCTCCGGACCGGATCAAGGGGATACGCAGTATTTT	many	TRBV24-1	TRBJ2-3	NA
CASSSRVRDKRNEQFF	TGTGCCAGCAGTTCCCGTGTCCGGGACAAGCGGAATGAGCAGTTCTTC	many	TRBV27	TRBJ2-1	NA
CASSSPLREKNNEQFF	TGTGCCAGCAGTTCCCCCCTCCGGGAGAAGAACAATGAGCAGTTCTTC	many	TRBV28	TRBJ2-1	NA
CASSQVWYTEAFF	TGTGCCAGCAGCCAAGTCTGGTACACTGAAGCTTTCTTT	many	TRBV14	TRBJ1-1	NA
CASSERGTAEALEQFF	TGCGCCAGCAGTGAGAGGGGGACAGCCGAAGCATTGGAGCAGTTCTTC	many	TRBV10-2	TRBJ2-1	TRBD1